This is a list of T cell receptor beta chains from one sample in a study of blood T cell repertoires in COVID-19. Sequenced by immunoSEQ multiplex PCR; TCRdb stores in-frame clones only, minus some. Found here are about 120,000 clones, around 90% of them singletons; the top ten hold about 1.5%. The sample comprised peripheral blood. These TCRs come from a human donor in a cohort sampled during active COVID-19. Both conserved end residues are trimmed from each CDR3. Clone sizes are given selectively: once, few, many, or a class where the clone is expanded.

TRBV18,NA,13,ASSPQGGSVNIQY
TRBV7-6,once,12,ASSLAGGTGELF
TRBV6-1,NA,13,ASSDPWGQVYEQY
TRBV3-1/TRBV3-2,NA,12,ASSRRGHYNEQF
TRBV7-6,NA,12,ASSEAQEGTEAF
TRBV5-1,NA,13,ASSLAPGQGTGQF
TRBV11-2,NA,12,ASSLGAGLYEQY
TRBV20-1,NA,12,SASWTGGWQPQH
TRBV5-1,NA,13,ASSDAGTVATEAF
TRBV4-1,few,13,ASSQDLGQGYEQY
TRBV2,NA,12,ASSESSGSYEQY
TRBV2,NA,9,ASGQGYEQY
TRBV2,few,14,ASSEDSRRGGNTIY
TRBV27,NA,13,ASSYRQGVRSPLH
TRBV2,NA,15,ASSVGGSGKTSYEQY
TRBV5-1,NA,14,ASSLALSSGANVLT
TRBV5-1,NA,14,ASSAPDRGQPYEQY
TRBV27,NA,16,ASSPRRVAGGGLYEQY
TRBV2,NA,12,ASSRAPAGDTQY
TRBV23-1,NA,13,ASSQWGQRYNEQF
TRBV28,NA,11,ASSPAGSYEQY
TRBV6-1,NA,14,ASSGVGTGKNQPQH
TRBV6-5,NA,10,ASSSGYHGYT